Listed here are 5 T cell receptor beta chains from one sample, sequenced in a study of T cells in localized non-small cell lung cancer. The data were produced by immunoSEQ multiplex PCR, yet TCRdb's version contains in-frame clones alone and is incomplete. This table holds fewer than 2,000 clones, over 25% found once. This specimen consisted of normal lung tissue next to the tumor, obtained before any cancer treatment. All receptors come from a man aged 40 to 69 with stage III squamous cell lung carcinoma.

The CDR3 bases are TGCAGCGTCGAGAGGGACCTGGAGACCCAGTACTTC. The encoded protein is CSVERDLETQYF. The rearrangement joins TRBV29-1 to TRBJ2-5; TRBD1 or TRBD2 may be the D gene (5 bases each). Trimming left V 6 bases short and J 5 bases short, with 13 bases between. The CDR3 length is 12 residues. CDR1 SQVTM and CDR2 ANQGSEA come from the germline V gene.

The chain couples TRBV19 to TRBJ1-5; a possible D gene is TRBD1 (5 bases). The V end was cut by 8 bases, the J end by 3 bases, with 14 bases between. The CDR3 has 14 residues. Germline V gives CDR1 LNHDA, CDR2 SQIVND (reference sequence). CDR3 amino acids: CASHLGGNNQPQHF. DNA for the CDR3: TGTGCCAGTCACCTGGGGGGGAACAATCAGCCCCAGCATTTT.

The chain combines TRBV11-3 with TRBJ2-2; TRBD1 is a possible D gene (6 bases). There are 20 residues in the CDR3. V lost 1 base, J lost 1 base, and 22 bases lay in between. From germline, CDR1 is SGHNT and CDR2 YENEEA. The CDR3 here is CASSLVSLFIMGQNTGELFF. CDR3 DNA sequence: TGTGCCAGCAGCTTAGTCAGTCTTTTTATCATGGGACAGAACACCGGGGAGCTGTTTTTT.

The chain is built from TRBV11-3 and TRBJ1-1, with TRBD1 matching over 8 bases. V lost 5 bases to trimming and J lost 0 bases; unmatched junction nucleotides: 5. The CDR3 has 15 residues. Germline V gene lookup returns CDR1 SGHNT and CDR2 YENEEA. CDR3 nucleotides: TGTGCCAGCAGCATACAGGGGGTCATGAACACTGAAGCTTTCTTT. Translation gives CASSIQGVMNTEAFF.

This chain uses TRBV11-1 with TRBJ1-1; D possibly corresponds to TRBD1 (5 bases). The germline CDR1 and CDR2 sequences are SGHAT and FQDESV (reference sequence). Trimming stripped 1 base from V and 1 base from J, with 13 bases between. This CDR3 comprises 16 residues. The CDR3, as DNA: TGTGCCAGCAGCTTAGGGTCAGGGTTCCCGAACACTGAAGCTTTCTTT. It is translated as CASSLGSGFPNTEAFF.